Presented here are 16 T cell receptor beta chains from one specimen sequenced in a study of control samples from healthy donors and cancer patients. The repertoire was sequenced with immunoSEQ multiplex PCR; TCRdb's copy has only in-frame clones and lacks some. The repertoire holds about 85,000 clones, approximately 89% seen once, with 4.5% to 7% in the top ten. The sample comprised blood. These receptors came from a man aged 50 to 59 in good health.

The CDR3 DNA sequence: TGTGCCAGCAGTTCGGCTAGGGGGGCTGAAGCTTTCTTT. It is translated as CASSSARGAEAFF. This rearrangement joins TRBV6-5 to TRBJ1-1; tentative D call: TRBD1 (6 bases). From germline, CDR1 is MNHEY and CDR2 SVGAGI. The V end lost 4 bases, the J end lost 6 bases, and 12 bases lay between the germline ends. This CDR3 contains 13 residues.

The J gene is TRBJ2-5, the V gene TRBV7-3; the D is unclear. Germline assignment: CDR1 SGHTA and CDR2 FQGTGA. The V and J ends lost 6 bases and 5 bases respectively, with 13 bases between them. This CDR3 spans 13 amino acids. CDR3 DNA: TGTGCCAGCAGTCGGGCGAGCGAGGAGACCCAGTACTTC. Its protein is CASSRASEETQYF.

CDR3 sequence: CASKPGQTYEQYF. The CDR3 nucleotides are TGTGCCAGCAAACCGGGACAGACCTACGAGCAGTACTTC. The chain employs TRBV2 and TRBJ2-7, with TRBD1 matching over 7 bases. This CDR3 is 13 amino acids long. Germline V gene lookup returns CDR1 SNHLY and CDR2 FYNNEI. V was clipped by 7 bases and J by 2 bases; unmatched bases: 5. Variable domain in full (rest from reference TRBV2 and TRBJ2-7): EPEVTQTPSHQVTQMGQEVILRCVPISNHLYFYWYRQILGQKVEFLVSFYNNEISEKSEIFDDQFSVERPDGSNFTLKIRSTKLEDSAMYFCASKPGQTYEQYFGPGTRLTVT.

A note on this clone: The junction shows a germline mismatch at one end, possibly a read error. The CDR3: CASSYGGGVREF. The CDR3 coding sequence is TGTGCCAGCAGCTATGGCGGTGGGGTCCGAGAATTC. The chain combines TRBV11-3 with TRBJ2-7; D not resolved. CDR1 is SGHNT and CDR2 is YENEEA in the germline V gene. This CDR3 comprises 12 residues.

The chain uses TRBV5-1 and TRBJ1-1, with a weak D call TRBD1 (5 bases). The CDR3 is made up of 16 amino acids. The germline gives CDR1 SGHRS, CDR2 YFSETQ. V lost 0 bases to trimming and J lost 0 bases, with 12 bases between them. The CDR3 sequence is CASSLGTGTLNTEAFF. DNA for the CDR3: TGCGCCAGCAGCTTGGGAACCGGGACTTTGAACACTGAAGCTTTCTTT.

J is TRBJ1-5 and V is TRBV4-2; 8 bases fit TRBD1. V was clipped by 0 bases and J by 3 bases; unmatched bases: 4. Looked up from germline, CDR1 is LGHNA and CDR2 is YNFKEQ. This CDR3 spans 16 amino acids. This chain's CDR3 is CASSQEGQGYNQPQHF. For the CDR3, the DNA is TGTGCCAGCAGCCAAGAAGGACAGGGTTACAATCAGCCCCAGCATTTT.

CDR3 nucleotides: TGTGCCAGCAGCTTAGTGGAGGGAGGGGGCGATGGCTACACCTTC. Translation gives CASSLVEGGGDGYTF. The rearrangement joins TRBV7-9 to TRBJ1-2; 7 bases agree with TRBD1. The CDR3 is 15 residues long. The V gene end was trimmed by 1 base and the J gene end by 6 bases; junction bases not matched to a gene: 8. Germline loops: CDR1 SEHNR, CDR2 FQNEAQ (reference sequence).

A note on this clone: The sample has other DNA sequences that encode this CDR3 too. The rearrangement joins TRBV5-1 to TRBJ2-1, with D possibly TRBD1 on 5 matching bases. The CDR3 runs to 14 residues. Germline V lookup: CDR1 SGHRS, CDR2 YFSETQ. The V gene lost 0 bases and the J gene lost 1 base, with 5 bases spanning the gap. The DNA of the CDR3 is TGCGCCAGCAGCTTGGGACAGTCCTACAATGAGCAGTTCTTC. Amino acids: CASSLGQSYNEQFF.

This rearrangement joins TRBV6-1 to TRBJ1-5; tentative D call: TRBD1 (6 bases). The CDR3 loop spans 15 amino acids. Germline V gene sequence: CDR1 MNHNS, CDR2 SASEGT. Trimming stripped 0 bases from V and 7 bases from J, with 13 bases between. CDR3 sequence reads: CASSEAQGRGQPQHF. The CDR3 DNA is TGTGCCAGCAGTGAAGCGCAGGGGAGAGGGCAGCCCCAGCATTTT.

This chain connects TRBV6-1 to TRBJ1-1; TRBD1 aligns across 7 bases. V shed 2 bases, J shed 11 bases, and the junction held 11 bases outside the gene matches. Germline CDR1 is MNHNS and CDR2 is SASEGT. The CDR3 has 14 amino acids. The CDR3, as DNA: TGTGCCAGCAGTGAAAGGCGGCAGGGGGTGGGGGCTTTCTTT. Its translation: CASSERRQGVGAFF.

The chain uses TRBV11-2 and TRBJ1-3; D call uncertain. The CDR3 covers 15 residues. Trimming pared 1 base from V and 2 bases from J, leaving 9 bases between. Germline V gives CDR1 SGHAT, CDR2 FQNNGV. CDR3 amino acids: CASSLVGLAGNTIYF. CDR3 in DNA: TGTGCCAGCAGCTTAGTGGGGTTGGCTGGAAACACCATATATTTT. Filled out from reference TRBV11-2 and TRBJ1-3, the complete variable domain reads EAGVAQSPRYKIIEKRQSVAFWCNPISGHATLYWYQQILGQGPKLLIQFQNNGVVDDSQLPKDRFSAERLKGVDSTLKIQPAKLEDSAVYLCASSLVGLAGNTIYFGEGSWLTVV.

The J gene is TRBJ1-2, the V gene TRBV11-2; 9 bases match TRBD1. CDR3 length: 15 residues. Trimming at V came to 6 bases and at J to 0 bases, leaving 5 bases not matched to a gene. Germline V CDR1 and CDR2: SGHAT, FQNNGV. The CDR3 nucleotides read TGTGCCAGCAGACCGGGACAGGGACCTAACTATGGCTACACCTTC. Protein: CASRPGQGPNYGYTF.

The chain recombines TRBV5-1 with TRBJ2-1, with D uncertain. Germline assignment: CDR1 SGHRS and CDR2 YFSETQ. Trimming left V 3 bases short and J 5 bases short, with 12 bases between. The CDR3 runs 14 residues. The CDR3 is CASSSLHTDNEQFF. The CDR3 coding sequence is TGCGCCAGCAGCTCCCTTCACACGGACAATGAGCAGTTCTTC. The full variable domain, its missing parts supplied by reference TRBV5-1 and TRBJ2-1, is KAGVTQTPRYLIKTRGQQVTLSCSPISGHRSVSWYQQTPGQGLQFLFEYFSETQRNKGNFPGRFSGRQFSNSRSEMNVSTLELGDSALYLCASSSLHTDNEQFFGPGTRLTVL.

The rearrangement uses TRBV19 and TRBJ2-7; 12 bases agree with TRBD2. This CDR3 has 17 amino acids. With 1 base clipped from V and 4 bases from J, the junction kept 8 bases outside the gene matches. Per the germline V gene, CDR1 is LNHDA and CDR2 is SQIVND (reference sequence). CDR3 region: CASSIVSGTSGSYEQYF. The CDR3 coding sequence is TGTGCCAGTAGTATAGTCTCCGGGACTAGCGGGTCGTACGAGCAGTACTTC.

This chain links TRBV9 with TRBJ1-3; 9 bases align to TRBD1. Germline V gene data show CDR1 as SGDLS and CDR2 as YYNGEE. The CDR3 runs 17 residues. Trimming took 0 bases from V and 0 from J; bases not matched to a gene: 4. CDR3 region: CASSVVDRGGSGNTIYF. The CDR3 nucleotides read TGTGCCAGCAGCGTAGTCGACAGGGGGGGCTCTGGAAACACCATATATTTT.

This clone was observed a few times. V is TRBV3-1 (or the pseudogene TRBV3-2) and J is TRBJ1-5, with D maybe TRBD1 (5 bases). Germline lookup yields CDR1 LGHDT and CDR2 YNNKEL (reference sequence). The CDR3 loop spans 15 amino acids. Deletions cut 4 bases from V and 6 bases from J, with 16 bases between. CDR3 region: CASSPRGGTGQPQHF. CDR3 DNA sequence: TGTGCCAGCAGCCCCCGTGGGGGGACGGGTCAGCCCCAGCATTTT.